This entry lists 27 T cell receptor beta chains sequenced from one sample in a study of identical twins. TCRdb ran MiXCR on the 5' RACE reads and lists one entry per CDR3 protein. Among 200,000 to 250,000 distinct CDR3 sequences listed, around 8% were seen once. These same records also appear under a second study, on yellow fever vaccine responses in identical twins.

Sequencing was done on a sample of memory (CD45RO+) T cells sorted from blood. The receptor set was obtained from a woman aged 18-30 years in good health.

This sequence joins TRBV27 and TRBJ2-7; the D gene is possibly TRBD2 (6 bases). CDR1 is MNHEY, CDR2 SMNVEV, per germline (reference sequence). This CDR3 comprises 13 residues. With 5 bases removed from V and 4 bases from J, the gap between germline ends came to 12 bases. The CDR3 DNA follows: TGTGCCAGCAGTAGCAGGGAGGCATACGAGCAGTACTTC. This sequence encodes CASSSREAYEQYF.

This clonotype has just one count. The CDR3 sequence: CASMEGPGEQFF. The CDR3, as DNA: TGTGCCAGCATGGAAGGGCCAGGTGAGCAGTTCTTC. The rearrangement links TRBV6-6 to TRBJ2-1; D unresolved. There are 12 residues in the CDR3. CDR1 MNHNY and CDR2 SVGAGI come from the germline V gene (reference sequence). V lost 7 bases and J 9 bases, leaving 13 bases between the germline ends.

This CDR3 reads CASSLLAGGATGELFF. CDR3 DNA sequence: TGTGCCAGTAGTCTACTAGCGGGAGGTGCCACCGGGGAGCTGTTTTTT. V is TRBV19 and J is TRBJ2-2; TRBD2 matches at 12 bases. V gave up 5 bases and J gave up 4 bases; unmatched junction bases: 5. The CDR3 extends over 16 amino acids. Germline CDR1 and CDR2: LNHDA and SQIVND (reference sequence).

The V call is TRBV5-1, the J call TRBJ2-1; 9 positions agree with TRBD2. This CDR3 is 16 amino acids long. Trimming at V came to 0 bases and at J to 8 bases, leaving 9 bases not matched to a gene. Germline CDR1 and CDR2: SGHRS and YFSETQ. The CDR3, as DNA: TGCGCCAGCAGCTTGGGAGGTAGCGGGAGTATCGATGAGCAGTTCTTC. It encodes CASSLGGSGSIDEQFF.

This clonotype was counted only a few times. V gene TRBV7-2 combines with J gene TRBJ1-2; D is perhaps TRBD1 (6 bases). The CDR3 runs 14 residues. Trimming removed 1 base from V and 4 bases from J, with 10 bases in between. Germline V gene lookup returns CDR1 SGHTA and CDR2 FQGNSA. CDR3 residues: CASSLDQGSYGYTF. CDR3 DNA: TGTGCCAGCAGCTTAGACCAGGGGAGCTATGGCTACACCTTC.

The chain links TRBV7-2 to TRBJ1-2; a weak D match, TRBD1 (5 bases). Trimming removed 1 base at V and 6 bases at J, with 9 bases between. CDR3 length: 13 amino acids. Germline CDR1 and CDR2: SGHTA and FQGNSA. CDR3 nucleotide sequence: TGTGCCAGCAGCTTAGGGGGGAGGGATGGCTACACCTTC. Translating gives CASSLGGRDGYTF.

This clonotype has a count of ten or more. The chain links TRBV28 to TRBJ1-5, with TRBD1 matching 7 bases. The length of the CDR3 is 17 residues. V gave up 1 base and J gave up 1 base; unmatched junction bases: 7. Germline V gene lookup returns CDR1 MDHEN and CDR2 SYDVKM. The CDR3 region has the DNA TGTGCCAGCAGTTTATTAATCGGGACAGAGAGCAATCAGCCCCAGCATTTT. Its translation is CASSLLIGTESNQPQHF.

This clonotype has more than one count but fewer than ten. This chain connects TRBV12-3 or TRBV12-4 to TRBJ2-1; 8 bases fit TRBD1. The CDR3 runs to 13 residues. V was pared by 4 bases and J by 4 bases, with 0 bases of the junction left unmatched. CDR3 bases: TGTGCCAGCAGTTGGGACAGGTACAATGAGCAGTTCTTC. Amino acids: CASSWDRYNEQFF.

This clonotype has a count of ten or more. The chain uses TRBV27 and TRBJ2-7, with 11 bases aligning to TRBD2. Trimming took 8 bases from V and 4 from J; bases not matched to a gene: 10. Germline CDR1 and CDR2: MNHEY and SMNVEV (reference sequence). The CDR3 sequence is 15 residues long. For the CDR3, the DNA is TGTGCCAGCGGAGAGCTAGCGGGAGGAAAATACGAGCAGTACTTC. It specifies CASGELAGGKYEQYF.

This clonotype is a singleton in its sample. V usage is TRBV10-3 and J usage is TRBJ2-1; TRBD2 matches at 12 bases. The CDR3 consists of 13 residues. The germline CDR1 and CDR2 sequences are ENHRY and SYGVKD. V was clipped by 11 bases and J by 8 bases; unmatched bases: 7. CDR3 nucleotides: TGTGCCGTCCGACTAGCGGGAGACCATGAGCAGTTCTTC. It translates to CAVRLAGDHEQFF.

V gene TRBV25-1 combines with J gene TRBJ2-1; a possible D gene is TRBD2 (6 bases). The CDR3 is 16 amino acids. CDR1 and CDR2 from the germline V gene are MGHDK and SYGVNS. V lost 4 bases and J lost 4, with 17 bases in between. CDR3 in amino acids: CASSGAEGRRYNEQFF. As DNA, the CDR3 is TGTGCCAGCAGTGGAGCGGAGGGTAGGCGATACAATGAGCAGTTCTTC. Variable domain in full (rest from reference TRBV25-1 and TRBJ2-1): EADIYQTPRYLVIGTGKKITLECSQTMGHDKMYWYQQDPGMELHLIHYSYGVNSTEKGDLSSESTVSRIRTEHFPLTLESARPSHTSQYLCASSGAEGRRYNEQFFGPGTRLTVL.

This clonotype was seen only a few times. The chain links TRBV7-3 to TRBJ2-1, with 10 bases lining up with TRBD1. After removal of 6 bases from V and 7 bases from J, the junction contained 6 bases not matched to a gene. The CDR3 spans 14 residues. CDR1 is SGHTA and CDR2 is FQGTGA in the germline V gene. CDR3 coding DNA: TGTGCCAGCAGTAGAGACAGGGGGCTGAATGAGCAGTTCTTC. Amino acid sequence: CASSRDRGLNEQFF.

Only a few counts were recorded for this clonotype. Here the CDR3 reads CASSLQGAGQPQHF. Written as DNA, the CDR3 is TGCGCCAGCAGCTTACAGGGGGCGGGTCAGCCCCAGCATTTT. The chain couples TRBV5-1 to TRBJ1-5; 9 bases are shared with TRBD1. V trimming: 2 bases; J trimming: 6 bases; junction bases outside the gene matches: 3. Per germline, CDR1 SGHRS and CDR2 YFSETQ. This CDR3 contains 14 residues.

This clonotype was counted only a few times. Germline and junction disagree at one end, which may indicate a read error. In DNA form, the CDR3 reads TGCGCCAGCAGCGCCGCGGGACAGGGGGGAAATCGCTTC. Translation gives CASSAAGQGGNRF. The rearrangement links TRBV5-1 to TRBJ1-2; 11 bases line up with TRBD1. The length of the CDR3 is 13 residues. Germline V gene data show CDR1 as SGHRS and CDR2 as YFSETQ.

This clonotype was found a few times. The chain combines TRBV3-1 with TRBJ2-3; TRBD2 might be the D (6 bases). V was shortened by 5 bases and J by 3 bases, with 18 bases between the two germline ends. Germline CDR1 reads LGHDT; CDR2 reads YNNKEL (reference sequence). The CDR3 is made up of 16 amino acids. The CDR3 sequence: CASSVLGNSGTDTQYF. The CDR3 nucleotides are TGTGCCAGCAGCGTACTAGGGAACAGCGGGACAGATACGCAGTATTTT.

This clonotype was picked up many times. This chain uses TRBV7-8 with TRBJ2-2, with TRBD2 matching 10 bases. The CDR3 has 15 amino acids. Germline CDR1 is SGHVS and CDR2 is FQNEAQ. Trimming took 10 bases from V and 5 from J; bases not matched to a gene: 10. The chain's CDR3 is CATAPSGSGTGELFF. CDR3 DNA: TGTGCCACCGCTCCTAGCGGGAGCGGGACCGGGGAGCTGTTTTTT.

This clonotype has a count of ten or more. This chain joins TRBV7-8 and TRBJ1-6; D is ambiguous. Germline V gene data show CDR1 as SGHVS and CDR2 as FQNEAQ. This CDR3 is 14 amino acids long. Trimming cost V 5 bases and J 4 bases, with 9 bases left between them. The CDR3, as DNA: TGTGCCAGCAGCAGCGACGGATATAATTCACCCCTCCACTTT. This sequence encodes CASSSDGYNSPLHF. Together with reference TRBV7-8 and TRBJ1-6, the CDR3 gives the full variable domain: GAGVSQSPRYKVAKRGQDVALRCDPISGHVSLFWYQQALGQGPEFLTYFQNEAQLDKSGLPSDRFFAERPEGSVSTLKIQRTQQEDSAVYLCASSSDGYNSPLHFGNGTRLTVT.

This clonotype was counted many times. The chain couples TRBV30 to TRBJ2-1; 9 nucleotides agree with TRBD2. The length of the CDR3 is 14 residues. Losses at the gene ends were 5 bases for V and 3 bases for J; bases not matched to a gene: 5. Germline V gives CDR1 GTSNPN, CDR2 SVGIG (reference sequence). CDR3 residues: CAWAIAGDYNEQFF. In DNA, the CDR3 is TGTGCCTGGGCTATAGCGGGAGACTACAATGAGCAGTTCTTC. The full variable domain, in which reference TRBV30 and TRBJ2-1 provide the parts outside the CDR3, is SQTIHQWPATLVQPVGSPLSLECTVEGTSNPNLYWYRQAAGRGLQLLFYSVGIGQISSEVPQNLSASRPQDRQFILSSKKLLLSDSGFYLCAWAIAGDYNEQFFGPGTRLTVL.

A few counts support this clonotype. This chain joins TRBV11-2 and TRBJ2-6, with 9 bases lining up with TRBD1. This CDR3 has 15 amino acids. Germline V gene sequence: CDR1 SGHAT, CDR2 FQNNGV. The V and J ends lost 0 bases and 11 bases, in that order; junction bases with no gene match: 5. This CDR3 reads CASSLEDRGRDVLTF. The CDR3 coding sequence is TGTGCCAGCAGCTTAGAGGACAGGGGACGAGACGTCCTGACTTTC.

Remarks on this clonotype: A read error may be the cause here, since a much bigger clone is one base away. The rearrangement uses TRBV5-1 and TRBJ2-7, with TRBD2 identical over 8 bases. This CDR3 is 14 amino acids long. Germline V gives CDR1 SGHRS, CDR2 YFSETQ. The CDR3 reads CVSSLRAGDFEQYF. The CDR3 nucleotides read TGCGTCAGCAGCTTGAGAGCGGGGGATTTCGAGCAGTACTTC. Full variable domain (rest looked up from reference TRBV5-1 and TRBJ2-7): KAGVTQTPRYLIKTRGQQVTLSCSPISGHRSVSWYQQTPGQGLQFLFEYFSETQRNKGNFPGRFSGRQFSNSRSEMNVSTLELGDSALYLCVSSLRAGDFEQYFGPGTRLTVT.

V is TRBV5-8 and J is TRBJ2-7; unclear D gene. V lost 4 bases to trimming and J lost 3 bases, with 11 bases between them. The CDR3 is 13 amino acids. Looked up from germline, CDR1 is SGHTS and CDR2 is YDEGEE. This CDR3 is CASSTVPGYEQYF. CDR3 nucleotide sequence: TGTGCCAGCAGCACGGTGCCGGGCTACGAGCAGTACTTC. The full variable domain, rest sourced from reference TRBV5-8 and TRBJ2-7, is EAGVTQSPTHLIKTRGQQATLRCSPISGHTSVYWYQQALGLGLQFLLWYDEGEERNRGNFPPRFSGRQFPNYSSELNVNALELEDSALYLCASSTVPGYEQYFGPGTRLTVT.

The CDR3 loop is CASSGLAEQFF. The CDR3 bases are TGTGCCAGCAGTGGACTAGCGGAGCAGTTCTTC. The chain links TRBV2 to TRBJ2-1, with 8 nucleotides matching TRBD2. CDR3 length equals 11 residues. Germline V gene sequence: CDR1 SNHLY, CDR2 FYNNEI. The V and J ends lost 4 bases and 10 bases, in that order; junction bases with no gene match: 0.

The chain employs TRBV20-1 and TRBJ2-7; unclear D gene. The ends were cut back, 5 bases at V and 5 bases at J, with 13 bases in the middle. The CDR3 totals 12 residues. CDR1 DFQATT and CDR2 SNEGSKA come from the germline V gene (reference sequence). CDR3 amino acids: CSASSSVNEQYF. As DNA, the CDR3 is TGCAGTGCTTCGTCGTCGGTAAACGAGCAGTACTTC.

In its sample, this clonotype was seen many times. The rearrangement joins TRBV12-3 or TRBV12-4 to TRBJ2-4; D is uncertain. The V gene lost 3 bases and the J gene lost 9 bases, with 18 bases spanning the gap. The CDR3 contains 15 residues. The CDR3 protein is CASSFIPRLGSIQYF. The CDR3 nucleotides are TGTGCCAGCAGTTTTATTCCGAGGTTGGGATCCATTCAGTACTTC.

This clonotype was counted many times. The chain is built from TRBV2 and TRBJ2-1, with 11 nucleotides matching TRBD1. Trimming cost V 5 bases and J 15 bases; bases outside gene matches: 3. The CDR3 spans 11 residues. Per germline, CDR1 SNHLY and CDR2 FYNNEI. The CDR3 protein is CASSLDRGLFF. The CDR3 DNA follows: TGTGCCAGCAGTCTGGACAGGGGGCTGTTCTTC.

This chain uses TRBV18 with TRBJ2-7, with D perhaps matching TRBD2 (6 bases). CDR1 and CDR2 from the germline V gene are KGHSH and LQKENI. This CDR3 comprises 16 residues. Trimming cost V 6 bases and J 2 bases, with 20 bases left between them. The CDR3 DNA reads as TGTGCCAGCTCTTTTCGGGACTCCGGAGGAGCCTACGAGCAGTACTTC. Amino acid sequence: CASSFRDSGGAYEQYF. Complete variable domain (other parts from reference TRBV18 and TRBJ2-7): NAGVMQNPRHLVRRRGQEARLRCSPMKGHSHVYWYRQLPEEGLKFMVYLQKENIIDESGMPKERFSAEFPKEGPSILRIQQVVRGDSAAYFCASSFRDSGGAYEQYFGPGTRLTVT.

The chain recombines TRBV7-9 with TRBJ2-1; TRBD1 is a possible D gene (6 bases). V lost 1 base to trimming and J lost 10 bases, with 11 bases between them. The CDR3 has 13 residues. Germline values: CDR1 SEHNR, CDR2 FQNEAQ (reference sequence). The CDR3 loop is CASSLVGAHEQFF. The CDR3 DNA is TGTGCCAGCAGCTTAGTGGGGGCGCACGAGCAGTTCTTC.